The next 26 T cell receptor beta chains were all read from a single sample in a study of T cell changes during pregnancy in multiple sclerosis. Clones were sequenced by immunoSEQ multiplex PCR, and TCRdb holds only the in-frame ones, with some missing. The top ten clones hold more than 1.2% of a sample with under 65,000 clones, over 85% of them seen once. The sequencing used peripheral blood, collected in the second trimester of pregnancy. These receptors all stem from a female donor with multiple sclerosis, enrolled in a pregnancy study.

The CDR3 reads CASSQELQTGADTQYF. The DNA for the CDR3 is TGTGCCAGCAGCCAAGAGCTCCAAACGGGGGCAGATACGCAGTATTTT. This chain uses TRBV4-2 with TRBJ2-3; D is possibly TRBD2 (6 bases). The CDR3 sequence is 16 residues long. CDR1 and CDR2 from the germline V gene are LGHNA and YNFKEQ. Trimming stripped 0 bases from V and 4 bases from J, with 14 bases between.

The chain is built from TRBV5-1 and TRBJ2-3; tentative D call: TRBD1 (5 bases). Trimming removed 0 bases from V and 5 bases from J, with 10 bases in between. CDR3 length equals 14 residues. Germline V gene lookup returns CDR1 SGHRS and CDR2 YFSETQ. CDR3 sequence: CASSLGQGVDTQYF. DNA for the CDR3: TGCGCCAGCAGCTTGGGGCAGGGTGTAGATACGCAGTATTTT.

The V and J genes are TRBV28 and TRBJ2-2, with TRBD2 identical over 12 bases. Trimming cost V 6 bases and J 4 bases; bases outside gene matches: 6. Germline CDR1 MDHEN, CDR2 SYDVKM. The CDR3 is 16 amino acids. CDR3 sequence (DNA): TGTGCCAGCAGCCGTACGACTAGCGGGAGCACCGGGGAGCTGTTTTTT. It yields the protein CASSRTTSGSTGELFF.

This clone occurred once. The J gene is TRBJ1-2, the V gene TRBV28, with 9 bases aligning to TRBD1. Germline trimming cut 6 bases from V and 7 bases from J; bases unmatched to any gene: 12. Germline CDR1 reads MDHEN; CDR2 reads SYDVKM. This CDR3 is 15 amino acids long. CDR3 residues: CASSPTGGLWGGYTF. The CDR3 DNA reads as TGTGCCAGCAGCCCGACAGGGGGTTTGTGGGGTGGCTACACCTTC.

This rearrangement joins TRBV30 to TRBJ2-5; 12 bases are shared with TRBD2. The J segment lost 3 bases and the V segment lost 5 bases, leaving 4 bases of the junction unmatched. CDR1 is GTSNPN and CDR2 is SVGIG in the germline V gene (reference sequence). The CDR3 is 14 residues long. This chain's CDR3 is CAWGLAGGKETQYF. CDR3 in DNA: TGTGCCTGGGGCCTAGCGGGAGGGAAAGAGACCCAGTACTTC.

This chain connects TRBV27 to TRBJ2-7, with TRBD2 identical over 8 bases. Germline V CDR1 and CDR2: MNHEY, SMNVEV (reference sequence). This CDR3 region has 17 residues. The CDR3 spells CAAARISGNSYSYEQYF. CDR3 bases: TGTGCGGCAGCCAGGATTAGCGGGAATTCCTACTCCTACGAGCAGTACTTC.

This sequence joins TRBV7-9 and TRBJ1-1; D is uncertain. The CDR3 is 13 amino acids. V was shortened by 2 bases and J by 3 bases, with 7 bases between the two germline ends. Germline CDR1 and CDR2: SEHNR and FQNEAQ (reference sequence). The CDR3 protein is CASSLSLYTEAFF. As DNA, the CDR3 is TGTGCCAGCAGCTTATCCTTGTACACTGAAGCTTTCTTT.

This chain uses TRBV28 with TRBJ1-4; TRBD1 is a possible D gene (5 bases). Germline V gives CDR1 MDHEN, CDR2 SYDVKM. Deletions cut 3 bases from V and 6 bases from J, with 11 bases between. This CDR3 is built from 14 residues. CDR3 nucleotides: TGTGCCAGCAGTTTGACAGACCCTTATGAAAAACTGTTTTTT. Translating gives CASSLTDPYEKLFF. Full variable domain (remainder filled in from reference TRBV28 and TRBJ1-4): DVKVTQSSRYLVKRTGEKVFLECVQDMDHENMFWYRQDPGLGLRLIYFSYDVKMKEKGDIPEGYSVSREKKERFSLILESASTNQTSMYLCASSLTDPYEKLFFGSGTQLSVL.

The chain has TRBV4-3 and TRBJ1-4; D gene unclear. The V gene lost 1 base and the J gene lost 7 bases, with 10 bases spanning the gap. CDR1 LGHNA and CDR2 YSLEER come from the germline V gene. The CDR3 covers 14 residues. The CDR3 sequence: CASSQGGGGEKLFF. Here the CDR3 DNA reads TGCGCCAGCAGCCAAGGGGGTGGAGGTGAAAAACTGTTTTTT.

This clone was observed a single time. This chain links TRBV19 with TRBJ2-7, with D maybe TRBD2 (6 bases). Trimming pared 1 base from V and 3 bases from J, leaving 10 bases between. The CDR3 length is 14 residues. Per germline, CDR1 LNHDA and CDR2 SQIVND (reference sequence). The CDR3 region has the DNA TGTGCCAGTAGTATAGGGAGGGGCGGCTACGAGCAGTACTTC. Residues: CASSIGRGGYEQYF. Using reference TRBV19 and TRBJ2-7 for the parts outside the CDR3, the full variable domain is DGGITQSPKYLFRKEGQNVTLSCEQNLNHDAMYWYRQDPGQGLRLIYYSQIVNDFQKGDIAEGYSVSREKKESFPLTVTSAQKNPTAFYLCASSIGRGGYEQYFGPGTRLTVT.

In its sample, this clone was seen a few times. This chain uses TRBV7-9 with TRBJ1-1; D is unclear. V lost 11 bases to trimming and J lost 1 base, with 11 bases between them. The CDR3 has 12 amino acids. Germline loops: CDR1 SEHNR, CDR2 FQNEAQ (reference sequence). The CDR3 sequence: CAPGKQNTEAFF. Here the CDR3 DNA reads TGTGCCCCCGGTAAGCAGAACACTGAAGCTTTCTTT.

This chain links TRBV19 with TRBJ2-2; a weak D match, TRBD1 (5 bases). V lost 2 bases, J lost 4 bases, and 5 bases lay in between. The germline V gene has CDR1 LNHDA and CDR2 SQIVND (reference sequence). The CDR3 runs to 13 residues. The CDR3 DNA sequence: TGTGCCAGTAGTATAAGGGGCACCGGGGAGCTGTTTTTT. Its protein is CASSIRGTGELFF.

V gene TRBV11-2 combines with J gene TRBJ2-5, with D perhaps matching TRBD2 (5 bases). This CDR3 has 15 residues. The V end lost 2 bases, the J end lost 5 bases, and 15 bases lay between the germline ends. In germline, CDR1 is SGHAT, CDR2 FQNNGV. CDR3 loop: CASSLYLASMETQYF. CDR3 coding DNA: TGTGCCAGCAGCTTATACCTAGCTTCGATGGAGACCCAGTACTTC. Full variable domain (outside the CDR3, taken from reference TRBV11-2 and TRBJ2-5): EAGVAQSPRYKIIEKRQSVAFWCNPISGHATLYWYQQILGQGPKLLIQFQNNGVVDDSQLPKDRFSAERLKGVDSTLKIQPAKLEDSAVYLCASSLYLASMETQYFGPGTRLLVL.

V and J are TRBV10-1 and TRBJ2-3; TRBD2 aligns across 7 bases. CDR3 length: 15 amino acids. Trimming at V came to 4 bases and at J to 2 bases, leaving 6 bases not matched to a gene. Per the germline V gene, CDR1 is WNHNN and CDR2 is SYGVQD (reference sequence). The DNA for the CDR3 is TGCGCCAGCAGTGGGGCTAGCGGAAACACAGATACGCAGTATTTT. Its protein product is CASSGASGNTDTQYF.

The chain is built from TRBV6-1 and TRBJ2-2, with a tentative D call TRBD1 (8 bases). Germline CDR1 MNHNS, CDR2 SASEGT. Trimming shortened V by 1 base and J by 5 bases, and 17 bases separated the two germline ends. The CDR3 covers 17 residues. The CDR3 reads CASSEEPDREGTGELFF. CDR3 coding DNA: TGTGCCAGCAGTGAAGAGCCGGACAGGGAGGGTACCGGGGAGCTGTTTTTT.

CDR3 bases: TGTGCCAGCAGCGCCTATACAGGGGATAGGACTGAAGCTTTCTTT. This encodes CASSAYTGDRTEAFF. This rearrangement joins TRBV9 to TRBJ1-1; 7 nucleotides match TRBD1. The CDR3 loop spans 15 amino acids. V shed 3 bases and J 5 bases; nucleotides not matched to a gene: 10. Germline V gene data show CDR1 as SGDLS and CDR2 as YYNGEE.

This chain uses TRBV6-5 with TRBJ2-7, with 7 positions matching TRBD2. CDR1 is MNHEY, CDR2 SVGAGI, per germline. Germline trimming cut 4 bases from V and 5 bases from J; bases unmatched to any gene: 14. This CDR3 has 16 amino acids. CDR3 residues: CASSWWGEGNPDEQYF. In nucleotides, the CDR3 is TGTGCCAGCAGTTGGTGGGGGGAGGGTAATCCAGACGAGCAGTACTTC.

The genes are TRBV2 and TRBJ2-3; unclear D gene. Germline CDR1 is SNHLY and CDR2 is FYNNEI. V was cut by 3 bases and J by 3 bases, with 16 bases left in between. The CDR3 is made up of 16 amino acids. The chain's CDR3 is CASSDETLRPTDTQYF. The DNA for the CDR3 is TGTGCCAGCAGTGATGAGACTTTACGCCCGACAGATACGCAGTATTTT.

This clone came up once. The chain recombines TRBV30 with TRBJ2-1; D is unclear. V lost 3 bases and J lost 0, with 12 bases in between. CDR1 GTSNPN and CDR2 SVGIG come from the germline V gene (reference sequence). The CDR3 runs 15 residues. CDR3 nucleotide sequence: TGTGCCTGGAGCCCCCGCCGGAGCTCCTACAATGAGCAGTTCTTC. This encodes CAWSPRRSSYNEQFF.

The chain uses TRBV6-5 and TRBJ2-7; D remains ambiguous. Trimming took 6 bases from V and 6 from J, leaving 18 bases between them. This CDR3 comprises 14 residues. The germline CDR1 and CDR2 sequences are MNHEY and SVGAGI. CDR3 sequence: CASSRLSPTGEQYF. DNA of the CDR3: TGTGCCAGCAGCCGCCTCTCGCCCACCGGCGAGCAGTACTTC.

This chain links TRBV5-4 with TRBJ2-5; no clear D. The V end lost 1 base, the J end lost 1 base, and 8 bases lay between the germline ends. This CDR3 spans 14 amino acids. Germline V gene sequence: CDR1 SGHNT, CDR2 YYREEE (reference sequence). The CDR3, as DNA: TGTGCCAGCAGCTTGAGGCGGCTCCAAGAGACCCAGTACTTC. Translation: CASSLRRLQETQYF.

This rearrangement joins TRBV10-3 to TRBJ1-1, with D unclear. CDR3 length: 13 amino acids. V shed 8 bases and J shed 5 bases, with 15 bases lying between them. Per germline, CDR1 ENHRY and CDR2 SYGVKD. The CDR3 reads CAIQVEGGTEAFF. CDR3 bases: TGTGCCATCCAGGTGGAGGGAGGGACTGAAGCTTTCTTT.

The V call is TRBV5-4, the J call TRBJ2-1, with 8 bases identical to TRBD2. Germline lookup yields CDR1 SGHNT and CDR2 YYREEE (reference sequence). J was trimmed by 4 bases and V by 4 bases; bases with no gene match: 13. CDR3 length: 17 amino acids. For the CDR3, the DNA is TGTGCCAGCAGCCTGACCAAACTAGCGGTAGGTTACAATGAGCAGTTCTTC. Protein: CASSLTKLAVGYNEQFF.

The chain couples TRBV27 to TRBJ2-7; D not resolved. Germline V lookup: CDR1 MNHEY, CDR2 SMNVEV (reference sequence). Trimming cost V 2 bases and J 0 bases, with 5 bases left between them. The CDR3 extends over 13 amino acids. Here the CDR3 DNA reads TGTGCCAGCAGTTTAGTCAGCTCCTACGAGCAGTACTTC. Protein: CASSLVSSYEQYF.

The rearrangement uses TRBV29-1 and TRBJ2-2; TRBD2 matches at 10 bases. There are 14 residues in the CDR3. Germline values: CDR1 SQVTM, CDR2 ANQGSEA. Trimming cost V 8 bases and J 5 bases; bases outside gene matches: 8. CDR3 sequence reads: CSISGTSDTGELFF. DNA of the CDR3: TGCAGCATATCCGGGACTAGCGATACCGGGGAGCTGTTTTTT.

This clone was seen once. The chain is built from TRBV9 and TRBJ1-1, with D tentatively TRBD1 (5 bases). Germline CDR1 reads SGDLS; CDR2 reads YYNGEE. The V and J ends lost 0 bases and 4 bases respectively, with 10 bases between them. This CDR3 has 14 residues. The CDR3 here is CASSVVGGGTEAFF. The DNA of the CDR3 is TGTGCCAGCAGCGTAGTGGGGGGTGGCACTGAAGCTTTCTTT. Full variable domain (rest looked up from reference TRBV9 and TRBJ1-1): DSGVTQTPKHLITATGQRVTLRCSPRSGDLSVYWYQQSLDQGLQFLIQYYNGEERAKGNILERFSAQQFPDLHSELNLSSLELGDSALYFCASSVVGGGTEAFFGQGTRLTVV.